A single sample gave rise to the 15 T cell receptor beta chains below, sequenced in a study of OX40 agonist ivuxolimab in advanced cancers. The assay was immunoSEQ multiplex PCR, and TCRdb's table has in-frame clones only and misses some. Of roughly 34,000 clones listed, around four fifths are singletons. Sample: CD4+ or CD8+ T cells sorted from blood, taken in a trial of the OX40 agonist ivuxolimab. These TCRs come from an adult with an advanced solid tumor such as melanoma, head and neck, liver or kidney cancer.

This clone was detected only a few times. CDR3 sequence: CASSGLAGSTDTQYF. The CDR3 DNA is TGTGCCAGCAGTGGACTAGCGGGAAGCACAGATACGCAGTATTTT. The V gene is TRBV6-4, the J gene TRBJ2-3, with TRBD2 matching over 11 bases. Germline values: CDR1 MRHNA, CDR2 SNTAGT. The V and J ends lost 4 bases and 0 bases, in that order; junction bases with no gene match: 0. The CDR3 is 15 residues long.

This chain connects TRBV27 to TRBJ2-5; TRBD2 matches at 7 bases. The V gene end was trimmed by 5 bases and the J gene end by 5 bases; junction bases not matched to a gene: 11. CDR1 and CDR2 from the germline V gene are MNHEY and SMNVEV (reference sequence). The CDR3 is made up of 15 amino acids. The CDR3 reads CASSPMSGGVETQYF. The CDR3, as DNA: TGTGCCAGCAGTCCCATGTCGGGGGGAGTGGAGACCCAGTACTTC.

The chain couples TRBV16 to TRBJ2-5; no clear D. CDR1 is KGHSY and CDR2 is FQNENV in the germline V gene. The V end was cut by 0 bases, the J end by 1 base, with 3 bases between. The CDR3 sequence is 13 residues long. CDR3 in DNA: TGTGCCAGCAGCCAATCGCGCCAAGAGACCCAGTACTTC. It encodes CASSQSRQETQYF.

The gene calls are TRBV28 and TRBJ1-5, with D unclear. Trimming pared 2 bases from V and 4 bases from J, leaving 0 bases between. The CDR3 totals 11 residues. Germline V gene data show CDR1 as MDHEN and CDR2 as SYDVKM. The CDR3 is CASSLNQPQHF. The DNA of the CDR3 is TGTGCCAGCAGTTTAAATCAGCCCCAGCATTTT.

The CDR3 DNA is TGTGCCAGCAATCCCTATTTTATGAGCGGGGGGGCAGATACGCAGTATTTT. As protein: CASNPYFMSGGADTQYF. The chain carries TRBV27 and TRBJ2-3; 10 positions match TRBD2. CDR1 is MNHEY, CDR2 SMNVEV, per germline (reference sequence). There are 17 residues in the CDR3. V shed 7 bases and J 4 bases; nucleotides not matched to a gene: 14.

This chain links TRBV13 with TRBJ2-5; the D gene is possibly TRBD2 (6 bases). The CDR3 loop spans 14 amino acids. CDR1 and CDR2 (germline): PRHDT, FYEKMQ (reference sequence). The V and J ends lost 0 bases and 3 bases respectively, with 8 bases between them. The CDR3 DNA reads as TGTGCCAGCAGCTTAGGCCTAGCGAAAGAGACCCAGTACTTC. It translates to CASSLGLAKETQYF. Full variable domain (remainder filled in from reference TRBV13 and TRBJ2-5): AAGVIQSPRHLIKEKRETATLKCYPIPRHDTVYWYQQGPGQDPQFLISFYEKMQSDKGSIPDRFSAQQFSDYHSELNMSSLELGDSALYFCASSLGLAKETQYFGPGTRLLVL.

The rearrangement links TRBV27 to TRBJ1-4, with 7 bases identical to TRBD1. V shed 3 bases, J shed 5 bases, and the junction held 12 bases outside the gene matches. The CDR3 has 17 amino acids. Germline loops: CDR1 MNHEY, CDR2 SMNVEV (reference sequence). CDR3 coding DNA: TGTGCCAGCAGTTTCACTATAAAAACAGGGGTCAATGAAAAACTGTTTTTT. Translated, it gives CASSFTIKTGVNEKLFF.

The gene calls are TRBV28 and TRBJ1-5; the D is unclear. The germline V gene has CDR1 MDHEN and CDR2 SYDVKM. The length of the CDR3 is 15 residues. Between the trimmed V and J ends, which lost 3 bases and 2 bases, there was a span of 11 bases. CDR3 residues: CASSFRIRGNQPQHF. The DNA for the CDR3 is TGTGCCAGCAGTTTTAGGATACGAGGCAATCAGCCCCAGCATTTT.

The rearrangement links TRBV19 to TRBJ1-5, with TRBD1 matching 9 bases. Per germline, CDR1 LNHDA and CDR2 SQIVND (reference sequence). The CDR3 sequence is 15 residues long. V shed 3 bases and J 4 bases; nucleotides not matched to a gene: 4. The CDR3 bases are TGTGCCAGTAGTATTATGGGACAGGGAAATCAGCCCCAGCATTTT. It yields the protein CASSIMGQGNQPQHF.

The V call is TRBV5-6, the J call TRBJ1-5; 8 bases align to TRBD1. The CDR3 spans 13 residues. The germline gives CDR1 SGHDT, CDR2 YYEEEE. Germline trimming cut 3 bases from V and 7 bases from J; bases unmatched to any gene: 3. The chain's CDR3 is CASSWTGLQPQHF. In nucleotides, the CDR3 is TGTGCCAGCAGCTGGACAGGGTTACAGCCCCAGCATTTT. Filled out from reference TRBV5-6 and TRBJ1-5, the complete variable domain reads DAGVTQSPTHLIKTRGQQVTLRCSPKSGHDTVSWYQQALGQGPQFIFQYYEEEERQRGNFPDRFSGHQFPNYSSELNVNALLLGDSALYLCASSWTGLQPQHFGDGTRLSIL.

The chain joins TRBV21-1 to TRBJ2-7; TRBD1 is the table's D call, not checked against the DNA. TRBV21-1 is a pseudogene. The CDR3 contains 15 residues. DNA for the CDR3: TGTGCCAGCAGCAGGGGGGGACAGGCCTCCTACGAGCAGTACTTC. Its translation is CASSRGGQASYEQYF.

This clone was detected only once. V gene TRBV6-4 combines with J gene TRBJ2-2; 7 bases are shared with TRBD1. Germline V gene sequence: CDR1 MRHNA, CDR2 SNTAGT. V lost 9 bases to trimming and J lost 1 base; unmatched junction nucleotides: 8. The length of the CDR3 is 15 residues. DNA of the CDR3: TGTGCCAGTTCGGCCGGGACAGAGAACACCGGGGAGCTGTTTTTT. Encoded protein: CASSAGTENTGELFF.

The chain joins TRBV6-5 to TRBJ1-3; a weak D match, TRBD1 (6 bases). Trimming stripped 6 bases from V and 7 bases from J, with 16 bases between. The CDR3 runs 14 residues. The germline gives CDR1 MNHEY, CDR2 SVGAGI. The CDR3 loop reads CASSLGLTGNTIYF. In DNA, the CDR3 is TGTGCCAGCAGCTTAGGTCTTACAGGGAACACCATATATTTT.

This clone was counted once. V gene TRBV5-1 combines with J gene TRBJ2-4, with TRBD1 identical over 9 bases. The CDR3 sequence is 17 residues long. Per germline, CDR1 SGHRS and CDR2 YFSETQ. J lost 2 bases, V lost 0 bases, and 6 bases had no gene match. DNA of the CDR3: TGCGCCAGCAGCTTGGTGGGGGACAGGGTACCCAAAAACATTCAGTACTTC. Translation gives CASSLVGDRVPKNIQYF.

The genes are TRBV15 and TRBJ2-2; 9 nucleotides line up with TRBD2. This CDR3 is built from 17 residues. Germline V gene sequence: CDR1 LNHNV, CDR2 YYDKDF (reference sequence). Trimming at V came to 5 bases and at J to 8 bases, leaving 15 bases not matched to a gene. The CDR3 protein is CATSPQAGGSILGELFF. The CDR3 coding sequence is TGTGCCACCAGCCCCCAAGCGGGGGGTAGTATATTGGGGGAGCTGTTTTTT.